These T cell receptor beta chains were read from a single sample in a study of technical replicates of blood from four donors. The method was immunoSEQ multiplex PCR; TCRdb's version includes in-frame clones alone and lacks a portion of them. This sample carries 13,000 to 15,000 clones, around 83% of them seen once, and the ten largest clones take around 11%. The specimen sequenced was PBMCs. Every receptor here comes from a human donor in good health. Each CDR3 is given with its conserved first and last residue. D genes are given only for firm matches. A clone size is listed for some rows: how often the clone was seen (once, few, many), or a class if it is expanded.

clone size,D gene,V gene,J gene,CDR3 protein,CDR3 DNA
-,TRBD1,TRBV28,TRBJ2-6,CASSQTGYGANVLTF,TGTGCCAGCAGTCAGACAGGGTACGGGGCCAACGTCCTGACTTTC
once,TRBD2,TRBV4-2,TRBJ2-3,CASSQSGMITDTQYF,TGTGCCAGCAGCCAAAGCGGGATGATCACAGATACGCAGTATTTT
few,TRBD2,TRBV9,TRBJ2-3,CASSVGRTSGNAKTDTQYF,TGTGCCAGCAGCGTAGGTAGGACTAGCGGGAACGCGAAGACAGATACGCAGTATTTT
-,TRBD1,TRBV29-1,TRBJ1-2,CSTLQGAGGYTF,TGCAGCACTCTACAGGGGGCGGGAGGCTACACCTTC
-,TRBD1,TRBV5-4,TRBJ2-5,CASSLGTGFGQETQYF,TGTGCCAGCAGCTTGGGGACAGGGTTTGGGCAAGAGACCCAGTACTTC
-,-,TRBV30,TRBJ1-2,CACNGYTF,TGTGCCTGTAATGGCTACACCTTC
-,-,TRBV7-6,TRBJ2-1,CASSLQGDEQFF,TGTGCCAGCAGCTTACAGGGCGATGAGCAGTTCTTC
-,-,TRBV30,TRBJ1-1,CAWRELQAGAFF,TGTGCCTGGAGGGAATTGCAAGCAGGAGCTTTCTTT
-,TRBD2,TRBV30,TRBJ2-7,CAWSKFGTSGSYEQYF,TGTGCCTGGAGTAAGTTCGGGACTAGCGGCTCCTACGAGCAGTACTTC
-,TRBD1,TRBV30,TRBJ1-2,CAWAGTEINYGYTF,TGTGCCTGGGCCGGGACAGAGATTAACTATGGCTACACCTTC
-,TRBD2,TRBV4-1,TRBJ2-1,CASSQPSGRYNEQFF,TGCGCCAGCAGCCAGCCTAGCGGGAGGTACAATGAGCAGTTCTTC
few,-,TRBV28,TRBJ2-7,CASSLSLSEQYF,TGTGCCAGCAGTTTGTCCCTCTCTGAGCAGTACTTC
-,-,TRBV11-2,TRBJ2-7,CASSLGRTATYEQYF,TGTGCCAGCAGCTTGGGAAGGACAGCAACCTACGAGCAGTACTTC
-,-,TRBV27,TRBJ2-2,CASSPDRPTTGELFF,TGTGCCAGCAGCCCTGACAGACCTACCACCGGGGAGCTGTTTTTT
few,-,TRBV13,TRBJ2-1,CASTRSYNEQFF,TGTGCCAGCACTCGGTCCTACAATGAGCAGTTCTTC
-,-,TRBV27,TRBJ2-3,CASTSVRTDTQYF,TGTGCCAGCACAAGCGTACGCACAGATACGCAGTATTTT
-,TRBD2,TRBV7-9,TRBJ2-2,CASSSSGSAGELFF,TGTGCCAGCAGCTCTAGCGGGAGTGCCGGGGAGCTGTTTTTT
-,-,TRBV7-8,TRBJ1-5,CASSLGSGEPQHF,TGTGCCAGCAGCTTAGGGTCGGGGGAGCCCCAGCATTTT
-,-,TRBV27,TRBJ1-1,CASSWKGGRNTEAFF,TGTGCCAGCAGCTGGAAGGGAGGTAGGAACACTGAAGCTTTCTTT
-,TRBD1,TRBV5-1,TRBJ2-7,CASSLGTGREQYF,TGCGCCAGCAGCTTAGGGACAGGACGAGAGCAGTACTTC
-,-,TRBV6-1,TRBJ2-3,CASSTSRGGDTQYF,TGTGCCAGCAGTACCTCACGTGGAGGAGATACGCAGTATTTT
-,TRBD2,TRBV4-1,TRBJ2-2,CASSPETSATNTGELFF,TGCGCCAGCAGCCCCGAGACTAGCGCCACGAACACCGGGGAGCTGTTTTTT
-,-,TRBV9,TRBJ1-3,CASSVGGTAGNTIYF,TGTGCCAGCAGCGTAGGCGGGACGGCTGGAAACACCATATATTTT
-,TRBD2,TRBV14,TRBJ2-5,CASSQDYLGKLAGGPLQETQYF,TGTGCCAGCAGCCAAGACTACCTTGGGAAACTAGCGGGAGGGCCTCTTCAAGAGACCCAGTACTTC
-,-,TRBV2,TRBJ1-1,CASSEGDTGSIRTEAFF,TGTGCCAGCAGTGAAGGCGATACAGGGTCAATTCGCACTGAAGCTTTCTTT
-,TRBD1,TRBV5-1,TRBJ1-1,CASSLGGTGAMNTEAFF,TGCGCCAGCAGCTTAGGTGGGACAGGGGCTATGAACACTGAAGCTTTCTTT